Below, 24 T cell receptor beta chains from the same sample are listed, as sequenced in a study of T cells in Graves' hyperthyroidism and ophthalmopathy. Authors of the study amplified TCR beta CDR3 regions from RNA transcripts. HTBI primers were used for first-round RT-PCR of the TCR CDR3. One entry per CDR3 protein, called by TCRdb with MiXCR from the multiplex PCR reads. This table has about 380,000 distinct CDR3 sequences, approximately 18% appearing once. Sequenced: blood. Every receptor here comes from a young man with Graves' ophthalmopathy.

At least ten counts were recorded for this clonotype. The V call is TRBV5-1, the J call TRBJ2-7; D remains ambiguous. The V gene's germline CDR1 is SGHRS and CDR2 YFSETQ. V lost 2 bases to trimming and J lost 0 bases, with 6 bases between them. The CDR3 is 13 residues long. CDR3 sequence (DNA): TGCGCCAGCAGCTTTACGAGCTCCTACGAGCAGTACTTC. Its translation: CASSFTSSYEQYF.

This clonotype was picked up many times. CDR3 sequence reads: CASSLGSLYEQYF. CDR3 in DNA: TGTGCCAGCAGTCTAGGATCCCTTTACGAGCAGTACTTC. The chain combines TRBV27 with TRBJ2-7, with D hard to call. The V end was cut by 5 bases, the J end by 4 bases, with 12 bases between. This CDR3 spans 13 amino acids. Germline-derived CDR1 and CDR2 are MNHEY and SMNVEV (reference sequence).

This rearrangement joins TRBV9 to TRBJ2-7, with TRBD1 matching over 9 bases. The CDR3 consists of 16 residues. V gave up 5 bases and J gave up 5 bases; unmatched junction bases: 14. Germline V lookup: CDR1 SGDLS, CDR2 YYNGEE. As DNA, the CDR3 is TGTGCCAGCAGACCAGGGGGGGGGACAGGGTTTCACGAGCAGTACTTC. Translated, it gives CASRPGGGTGFHEQYF.

This clonotype was picked up a small number of times. The CDR3 reads CASSPGTGERLFF. The DNA for the CDR3 is TGTGCCAGCAGCCCAGGGACAGGTGAAAGGCTGTTTTTT. The chain couples TRBV7-3 to TRBJ2-2; TRBD1 matches 8 bases. Germline assignment: CDR1 SGHTA and CDR2 FQGTGA. V trimming: 5 bases; J trimming: 13 bases; junction bases outside the gene matches: 9. This CDR3 has 13 residues.

This clonotype has only a few counts. V is TRBV7-9 and J is TRBJ1-4, with 10 bases matching TRBD1. V shed 10 bases and J 5 bases; nucleotides not matched to a gene: 10. The CDR3 contains 15 residues. The germline V gene encodes CDR1 SEHNR and CDR2 FQNEAQ (reference sequence). This CDR3 reads CATKPGDRGNEKLFF. The DNA for the CDR3 is TGTGCCACAAAACCCGGGGACAGGGGAAATGAAAAACTGTTTTTT.

This clonotype occurred a few times. The rearrangement joins TRBV7-3 to TRBJ1-3; D remains ambiguous. The CDR3 extends over 13 amino acids. Germline V lookup: CDR1 SGHTA, CDR2 FQGTGA. The V end lost 5 bases, the J end lost 4 bases, and 9 bases lay between the germline ends. CDR3 nucleotide sequence: TGTGCCAGCAGCCCGACCCCCGGAAACACCATATATTTT. Translating it yields CASSPTPGNTIYF.

The genes are TRBV28 and TRBJ2-7; D unclear. CDR3 length equals 14 residues. V lost 5 bases and J 3 bases, leaving 14 bases between the germline ends. CDR1 is MDHEN, CDR2 SYDVKM, per germline. CDR3 residues: CASSRPGPFYEQYF. The CDR3 bases are TGTGCCAGCAGTCGCCCCGGACCCTTCTACGAGCAGTACTTC.

This clonotype was counted a few times. V gene TRBV10-3 combines with J gene TRBJ2-3; D may match TRBD1 or TRBD2 (5 bases each). Germline V gives CDR1 ENHRY, CDR2 SYGVKD. The V end lost 10 bases, the J end lost 0 bases, and 14 bases lay between the germline ends. The CDR3 length is 14 residues. CDR3 DNA sequence: TGTGCCACCGGGGACCCAGGAAGCACAGATACGCAGTATTTT. It specifies CATGDPGSTDTQYF.

The chain links TRBV5-1 to TRBJ2-5, with D possibly matching TRBD1 (6 bases). The J call is in doubt because the DNA end fits TRBJ2-1 better. The V gene's germline CDR1 is SGHRS and CDR2 YFSETQ. The CDR3 contains 14 residues. CDR3 amino acids: CASSLGTEQETQFF. Written as DNA, the CDR3 is TGCGCCAGCAGCTTGGGGACAGAACAAGAGACCCAGTTCTTC.

In its sample, this clonotype was seen many times. The chain links TRBV7-2 to TRBJ1-6; 10 bases agree with TRBD1. Germline V CDR1 and CDR2: SGHTA, FQGNSA. V lost 5 bases to trimming and J lost 6 bases; unmatched junction nucleotides: 7. The CDR3 has 16 residues. CDR3 in amino acids: CASSGRRTGGNSPLHF. CDR3 bases: TGTGCCAGCAGCGGACGCCGGACAGGGGGTAATTCACCCCTCCACTTT.

The gene calls are TRBV15 and TRBJ2-3; D call uncertain. V lost 8 bases, J lost 1 base, and 16 bases lay in between. CDR3 length: 15 amino acids. The germline gives CDR1 LNHNV, CDR2 YYDKDF (reference sequence). The CDR3 DNA reads TGTGCCACCTCCGATTGGGGTAGGGGCACAGATACGCAGTATTTT. Residues: CATSDWGRGTDTQYF.

This clonotype occurred a few times. The chain has TRBV28 and TRBJ1-2, with D tentatively TRBD1 (5 bases). The CDR3 loop spans 13 amino acids. CDR1 is MDHEN, CDR2 SYDVKM, per germline. Trimming shortened V by 6 bases and J by 7 bases, and 15 bases separated the two germline ends. This CDR3 reads CASRTTVPIGYTF. The CDR3 bases are TGTGCCAGCAGAACGACAGTACCTATTGGCTACACCTTC.

This clonotype was seen just once. The chain recombines TRBV29-1 with TRBJ1-3, with no clear D. CDR3 size: 11 residues. The V end lost 7 bases, the J end lost 3 bases, and 7 bases lay between the germline ends. Per germline, CDR1 SQVTM and CDR2 ANQGSEA. The CDR3 coding sequence is TGCAGCGCCTACAATGGAAACACCATATATTTT. It encodes CSAYNGNTIYF.

In its sample, this clonotype was seen many times. This chain uses TRBV12-3 or TRBV12-4 with TRBJ1-1; possible D gene TRBD1, 5 bases. This CDR3 contains 15 residues. V lost 6 bases, J lost 0 bases, and 14 bases lay in between. CDR3: CASSFRRGMNTEAFF. In DNA, the CDR3 is TGTGCCAGCAGCTTCCGGCGGGGCATGAACACTGAAGCTTTCTTT.

This clonotype was seen at least ten times. The chain recombines TRBV9 with TRBJ2-7; D not certain. V was shortened by 2 bases and J by 5 bases, with 11 bases between the two germline ends. The CDR3 consists of 13 residues. The germline CDR1 and CDR2 sequences are SGDLS and YYNGEE. The CDR3 here is CASSVSPHDEQYF. The DNA of the CDR3 is TGTGCCAGCAGCGTGTCACCTCACGACGAGCAGTACTTC. Together with reference TRBV9 and TRBJ2-7, the CDR3 gives the full variable domain: DSGVTQTPKHLITATGQRVTLRCSPRSGDLSVYWYQQSLDQGLQFLIQYYNGEERAKGNILERFSAQQFPDLHSELNLSSLELGDSALYFCASSVSPHDEQYFGPGTRLTVT.

This clonotype was recorded many times. The chain couples TRBV13 to TRBJ2-3; D is uncertain. This CDR3 has 15 residues. Trimming removed 1 base from V and 4 bases from J, with 12 bases in between. Germline loops: CDR1 PRHDT, CDR2 FYEKMQ (reference sequence). Written as DNA, the CDR3 is TGTGCCAGCAGCTTAGCTTCCTTTGACGCAGATACGCAGTATTTT. It translates to CASSLASFDADTQYF. The entire variable domain, with the rest obtained from reference TRBV13 and TRBJ2-3, is as follows: AAGVIQSPRHLIKEKRETATLKCYPIPRHDTVYWYQQGPGQDPQFLISFYEKMQSDKGSIPDRFSAQQFSDYHSELNMSSLELGDSALYFCASSLASFDADTQYFGPGTRLTVL.

This clonotype appeared many times. V is TRBV5-5 and J is TRBJ1-5; D possibly corresponds to TRBD1 (6 bases). Trimming shortened V by 4 bases and J by 3 bases, and 17 bases separated the two germline ends. CDR1 and CDR2 (germline): SGHKS, YYEKEE (reference sequence). The CDR3 sequence is 16 residues long. The CDR3 DNA reads TGTGCCAGCAGCCTGCCAGGATCAGGGGCCAATCAGCCCCAGCATTTT. Its translation is CASSLPGSGANQPQHF.

As concerns this clonotype: In this CDR3 the conserved last residue, phenylalanine or tryptophan, is missing, so a read error is likely. This chain links TRBV28 with TRBJ1-1, with D perhaps TRBD1 (5 bases). Germline lookup yields CDR1 MDHEN and CDR2 SYDVKM. V dropped 5 bases and J dropped 6 bases, with 19 bases sitting between them. This CDR3 region has 15 residues. The CDR3: CASSIRQRALPEAFL. In DNA form, the CDR3 reads TGTGCCAGCAGTATCCGACAGAGGGCGCTTCCTGAAGCTTTCCTT.

This clonotype has just a few counts. This chain links TRBV27 with TRBJ1-1, with 7 bases identical to TRBD1. This CDR3 has 16 amino acids. Germline CDR1 is MNHEY and CDR2 is SMNVEV (reference sequence). J gave up 0 bases and V 4 bases, and 8 bases lay outside the gene matches. The CDR3 DNA follows: TGTGCCAGCAGTTCGGGGACAGAAGAGATGAACACTGAAGCTTTCTTT. Protein product: CASSSGTEEMNTEAFF.

The genes are TRBV19 and TRBJ1-5; no clear D. The CDR3 length is 16 residues. CDR1 and CDR2 from the germline V gene are LNHDA and SQIVND (reference sequence). V lost 3 bases and J 0 bases, leaving 12 bases between the germline ends. The CDR3 is CASSMPEIYSNQPQHF. In nucleotides, the CDR3 is TGTGCCAGTAGTATGCCGGAAATCTATAGCAATCAGCCCCAGCATTTT.

The chain recombines TRBV20-1 with TRBJ2-1; TRBD2 aligns across 12 bases. CDR3 length: 12 residues. Per germline, CDR1 DFQATT and CDR2 SNEGSKA (reference sequence). V trimming: 6 bases; J trimming: 12 bases; junction bases outside the gene matches: 6. CDR3 sequence reads: CSARTSGVVQFF. CDR3 coding DNA: TGCAGTGCCCGGACTAGCGGGGTAGTGCAGTTCTTC.

The table lists this clonotype with many counts. The rearrangement links TRBV5-1 to TRBJ2-7; no clear D. V was trimmed by 6 bases and J by 0 bases, leaving 16 bases between them. This CDR3 contains 15 residues. From germline, CDR1 is SGHRS and CDR2 YFSETQ. The CDR3, as DNA: TGCGCCAGCAAGGAGTTGTTGACGGACTCCTACGAGCAGTACTTC. Translated, it gives CASKELLTDSYEQYF.

This clonotype was seen more than once but under ten times. This chain uses TRBV20-1 with TRBJ1-4, with no clear D. The CDR3 consists of 10 residues. Germline CDR1 and CDR2: DFQATT and SNEGSKA (reference sequence). V was trimmed by 6 bases and J by 5 bases, leaving 4 bases between them. The CDR3 here is CSAINEKLFF. The CDR3 nucleotides read TGCAGTGCCATAAATGAAAAACTGTTTTTT.

This clonotype has a count of ten or more. J is TRBJ2-7 and V is TRBV7-9; possibly TRBD2 for D (5 bases). Germline-derived CDR1 and CDR2 are SEHNR and FQNEAQ (reference sequence). CDR3 length: 13 residues. Deletions cut 2 bases from V and 3 bases from J, with 8 bases between. The CDR3 here is CASSLSEGYEQYF. CDR3 in DNA: TGTGCCAGCAGCTTAAGCGAGGGCTACGAGCAGTACTTC.